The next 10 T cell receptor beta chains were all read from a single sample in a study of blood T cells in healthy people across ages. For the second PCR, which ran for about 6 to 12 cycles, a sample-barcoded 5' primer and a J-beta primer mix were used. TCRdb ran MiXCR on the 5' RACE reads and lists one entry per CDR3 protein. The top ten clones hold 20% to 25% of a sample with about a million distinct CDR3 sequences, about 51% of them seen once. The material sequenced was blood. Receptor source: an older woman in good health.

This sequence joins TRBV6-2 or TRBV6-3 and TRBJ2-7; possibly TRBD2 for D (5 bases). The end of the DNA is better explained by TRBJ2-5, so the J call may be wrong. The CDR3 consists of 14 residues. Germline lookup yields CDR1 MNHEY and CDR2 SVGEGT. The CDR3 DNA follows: TGTGCCAGCAATCCGGGGTTTATCGGCGTGACCCAGTACTTC. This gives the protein CASNPGFIGVTQYF.

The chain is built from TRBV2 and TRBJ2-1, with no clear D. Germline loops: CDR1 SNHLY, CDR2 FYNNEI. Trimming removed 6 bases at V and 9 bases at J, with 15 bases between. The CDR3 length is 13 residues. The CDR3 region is CASRERSWGEQFF. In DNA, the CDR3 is TGTGCCAGCAGAGAACGGTCGTGGGGTGAGCAGTTCTTC.

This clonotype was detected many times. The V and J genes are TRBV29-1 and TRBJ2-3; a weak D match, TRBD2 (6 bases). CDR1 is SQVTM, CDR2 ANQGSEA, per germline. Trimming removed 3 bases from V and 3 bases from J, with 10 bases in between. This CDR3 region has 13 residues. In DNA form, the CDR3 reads TGCAGCGTTGACGGCGGGACTACAGATACGCAGTATTTT. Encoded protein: CSVDGGTTDTQYF.

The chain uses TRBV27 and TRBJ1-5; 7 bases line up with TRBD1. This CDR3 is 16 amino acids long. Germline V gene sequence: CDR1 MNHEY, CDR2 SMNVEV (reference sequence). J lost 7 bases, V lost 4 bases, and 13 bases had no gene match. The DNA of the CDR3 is TGTGCCAGCAGTTCCTCCACAGGGGAGGTCGTGCAGCCCCAGCATTTT. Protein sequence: CASSSSTGEVVQPQHF.

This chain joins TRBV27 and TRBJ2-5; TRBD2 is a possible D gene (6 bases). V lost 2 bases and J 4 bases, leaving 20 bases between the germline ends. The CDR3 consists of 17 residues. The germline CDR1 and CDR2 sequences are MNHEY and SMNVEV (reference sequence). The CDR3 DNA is TGTGCCAGCAGTTTAAAGGGATCGGGTGTCGGGGGAGAGACCCAGTACTTC. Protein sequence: CASSLKGSGVGGETQYF.

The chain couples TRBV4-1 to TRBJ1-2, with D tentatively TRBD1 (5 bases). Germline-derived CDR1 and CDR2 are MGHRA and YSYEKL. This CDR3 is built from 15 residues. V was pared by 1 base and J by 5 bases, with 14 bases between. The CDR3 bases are TGCGCCAGCAGCCAAGTCGACCAGGCAGGGTATGGCTACACCTTC. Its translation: CASSQVDQAGYGYTF.

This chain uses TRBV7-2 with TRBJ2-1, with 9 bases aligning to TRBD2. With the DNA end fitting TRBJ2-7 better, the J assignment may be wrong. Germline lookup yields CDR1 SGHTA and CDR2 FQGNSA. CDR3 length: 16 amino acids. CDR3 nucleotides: TGTGCCAGCAGAGGACTAGCGTTTAGCTCCTACAATGAGCAGTACTTC. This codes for CASRGLAFSSYNEQYF.

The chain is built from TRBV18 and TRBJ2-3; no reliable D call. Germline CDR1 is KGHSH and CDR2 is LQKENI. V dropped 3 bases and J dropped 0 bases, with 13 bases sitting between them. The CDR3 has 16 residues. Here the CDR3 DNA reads TGTGCCAGCTCACCGAAGGTGGCAACCAGCACAGATACGCAGTATTTT. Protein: CASSPKVATSTDTQYF.

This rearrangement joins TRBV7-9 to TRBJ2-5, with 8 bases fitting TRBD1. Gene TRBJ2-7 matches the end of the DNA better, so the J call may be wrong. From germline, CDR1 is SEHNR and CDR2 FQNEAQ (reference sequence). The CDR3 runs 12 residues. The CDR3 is CASSWDRIEQYF. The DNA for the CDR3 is TGTGCCAGCAGCTGGGACAGGATCGAGCAGTACTTC.

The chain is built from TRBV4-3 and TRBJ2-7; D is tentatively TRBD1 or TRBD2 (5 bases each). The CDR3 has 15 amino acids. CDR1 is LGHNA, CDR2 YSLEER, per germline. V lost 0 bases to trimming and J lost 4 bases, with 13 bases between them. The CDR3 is CASSQDPHRRYEQYF. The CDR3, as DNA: TGCGCCAGCAGCCAAGATCCCCACAGGAGGTACGAGCAGTACTTC.